Listed here are 27 T cell receptor beta chains from one sample, sequenced in a study of cytomegalovirus exposure and HLA in healthy donors. In the PCR, 60 Vbeta and 13 Jbeta primers were used. TCRdb's table, derived via immunoSEQ multiplex PCR, lists solely in-frame clones and lacks some. The table records some 120,000 clones, approximately 80% of them present only once. The specimen was PBMCs. Source of these receptors: a human donor in good health.

V and J are TRBV28 and TRBJ2-5; D may be TRBD1 (6 bases). TRBJ2-7 matches the DNA end more closely, so the J call is doubtful. This CDR3 contains 13 residues. Germline V lookup: CDR1 MDHEN, CDR2 SYDVKM. The CDR3 sequence: CASKPGQPYEQYF. Written as DNA, the CDR3 is TGTGCCAGCAAACCCGGACAGCCCTACGAGCAGTACTTC.

CDR3 in DNA: TGTGCCAGCAGTTACTCGCCCGGGACAGACTACGAGCAGTACTTC. Its translation is CASSYSPGTDYEQYF. This chain uses TRBV6-5 with TRBJ2-7; 7 bases match TRBD1. CDR3 length: 15 residues. Germline CDR1 MNHEY, CDR2 SVGAGI. V shed 0 bases, J shed 3 bases, and the junction held 5 bases outside the gene matches.

To note about this clone: A junction boundary mismatches the germline segment, possibly from a read error. This chain connects TRBV4-1 to TRBJ2-7; D unclear. The length of the CDR3 is 11 residues. Germline lookup yields CDR1 MGHRA and CDR2 YSYEKL. The CDR3 DNA reads as TGTGCCAGCAGCCACCGCTACGAGCAGTACTTC. Encoded protein: CASSHRYEQYF.

This chain uses TRBV18 with TRBJ1-3, with 7 bases fitting TRBD1. V dropped 2 bases and J dropped 4; count of bases not matched to a gene: 8. CDR3 length: 16 amino acids. Germline V CDR1 and CDR2: KGHSH, LQKENI. CDR3 in DNA: TGTGCCAGCTCACCATTCAAGGGGGCGCCCGGAAACACCATATATTTT. Translated, it gives CASSPFKGAPGNTIYF.

The genes are TRBV18 and TRBJ1-2; 8 bases are a match to TRBD1. Trimming removed 5 bases from V and 5 bases from J; junction bases left unmatched: 13. The CDR3 runs to 16 residues. The germline V gene encodes CDR1 KGHSH and CDR2 LQKENI. The CDR3 loop reads CASSSGQGRSLYGYTF. The CDR3 DNA reads as TGTGCCAGCTCATCCGGACAGGGACGCTCCCTATATGGCTACACCTTC.

The chain links TRBV5-1 to TRBJ2-5, with 9 bases that match TRBD1. Gene TRBJ2-7 matches the end of the DNA better, so the J call may be wrong. CDR1 is SGHRS and CDR2 is YFSETQ in the germline V gene. There are 14 residues in the CDR3. CDR3 nucleotides: TGCGCCAGCGGACTCTGGGACAGGGCCTACGAGCAGTACTTC. This codes for CASGLWDRAYEQYF.

CDR3 sequence: CASSLAFVPGQKTYEQYF. CDR3 in DNA: TGTGCCAGCAGCTTAGCTTTTGTTCCGGGACAGAAAACCTACGAGCAGTACTTC. The rearrangement links TRBV7-6 to TRBJ2-7, with 7 bases aligning to TRBD1. The CDR3 has 18 amino acids. V lost 0 bases and J lost 2; bases outside the gene matches: 13. The germline CDR1 and CDR2 sequences are SGHVS and FNYEAQ.

The V gene is TRBV19, the J gene TRBJ1-5; D may be TRBD1 (5 bases). The CDR3 runs 15 residues. Trimming stripped 3 bases from V and 0 bases from J, with 9 bases between. The germline CDR1 and CDR2 sequences are LNHDA and SQIVND (reference sequence). CDR3 bases: TGTGCCAGTAGTATCCCAGGGTATAGCAATCAGCCCCAGCATTTT. Translated: CASSIPGYSNQPQHF. Full variable domain (remainder filled in from reference TRBV19 and TRBJ1-5): DGGITQSPKYLFRKEGQNVTLSCEQNLNHDAMYWYRQDPGQGLRLIYYSQIVNDFQKGDIAEGYSVSREKKESFPLTVTSAQKNPTAFYLCASSIPGYSNQPQHFGDGTRLSIL.

The rearrangement uses TRBV6-6 and TRBJ2-7; D might be TRBD1 (6 bases). CDR3 length: 13 amino acids. Between the trimmed V and J ends, which lost 3 bases and 1 base, there was a span of 7 bases. Per germline, CDR1 MNHNY and CDR2 SVGAGI (reference sequence). CDR3 sequence: CASSYTGSYEQYF. The CDR3 DNA is TGTGCCAGCAGTTATACAGGGTCCTACGAGCAGTACTTC.

The chain combines TRBV28 with TRBJ2-1; no firm D call. Germline V CDR1 and CDR2: MDHEN, SYDVKM. Trimming shortened V by 8 bases and J by 6 bases, and 17 bases separated the two germline ends. CDR3 length equals 14 residues. The CDR3 DNA is TGTGCCAGCGGCCCTAGATCGTCGCGCAATGAGCAGTTCTTC. Protein sequence: CASGPRSSRNEQFF.

This clone came up once. The sample has other DNA sequences that encode this CDR3 too. CDR3 coding DNA: TGTGCCAGCAGCGTAGCTAGCGACAATGAGCAGTTCTTC. This codes for CASSVASDNEQFF. The chain uses TRBV9 and TRBJ2-1; D is possibly TRBD2 (6 bases). Deletions cut 0 bases from V and 5 bases from J, with 6 bases between. The CDR3 consists of 13 residues. The germline V gene has CDR1 SGDLS and CDR2 YYNGEE.

This clone was seen once. V is TRBV2 and J is TRBJ2-3; 7 bases line up with TRBD2. The CDR3 runs to 14 residues. Germline V gene data show CDR1 as SNHLY and CDR2 as FYNNEI. The V segment lost 8 bases and the J segment 5 bases; nucleotides outside the gene matches: 10. DNA of the CDR3: TGTGCCAGCGGGGACTACGGAGCATTAGATACGCAGTATTTT. This gives the protein CASGDYGALDTQYF.

The CDR3 region is CASSLGLQGSFQPQHF. In DNA, the CDR3 is TGTGCCAGCAGCTTGGGACTGCAGGGGTCGTTCCAGCCCCAGCATTTT. The chain carries TRBV5-6 and TRBJ1-5, with D tentatively TRBD1 (6 bases). V gave up 0 bases and J gave up 7 bases, with 17 bases separating them. The CDR3 consists of 16 residues. The germline V gene encodes CDR1 SGHDT and CDR2 YYEEEE.

The chain couples TRBV10-1 to TRBJ1-6; perhaps TRBD1 as D (5 bases). The ends were cut back, 2 bases at V and 10 bases at J, with 9 bases in the middle. The length of the CDR3 is 13 residues. Germline V gene lookup returns CDR1 WNHNN and CDR2 SYGVQD (reference sequence). CDR3 amino acids: CASSEGGGSPLHF. The CDR3 DNA sequence: TGCGCCAGCAGTGAGGGCGGGGGATCACCCCTCCACTTT.

This chain links TRBV5-1 with TRBJ1-5, with D tentatively TRBD1 (6 bases). In germline, CDR1 is SGHRS, CDR2 YFSETQ. Trimming removed 5 bases from V and 6 bases from J, with 6 bases in between. CDR3 length equals 11 residues. CDR3 coding DNA: TGCGCCAGCAGAGGGGGTCAGCCCCAGCATTTT. Amino acids: CASRGGQPQHF.

The chain joins TRBV7-9 to TRBJ1-1; D is undetermined. Germline V gene data show CDR1 as SEHNR and CDR2 as FQNEAQ (reference sequence). Deletions cut 8 bases from V and 4 bases from J, with 8 bases between. This CDR3 comprises 11 residues. CDR3: CASYGGTEAFF. In DNA, the CDR3 is TGTGCCAGCTACGGCGGCACTGAAGCTTTCTTT.

The CDR3 DNA is TGTGCCAGTAGCCCCGGGACATTCAATCAGCCCCAGCATTTT. Encoded protein: CASSPGTFNQPQHF. The chain has TRBV19 and TRBJ1-5; a weak D match, TRBD1 (6 bases). Between the trimmed V and J ends, which lost 6 bases and 3 bases, there was a span of 12 bases. This CDR3 region has 14 residues. Per germline, CDR1 LNHDA and CDR2 SQIVND (reference sequence).

The rearrangement uses TRBV28 and TRBJ1-1; D uncertain. V lost 6 bases to trimming and J lost 2 bases, with 19 bases between them. The germline CDR1 and CDR2 sequences are MDHEN and SYDVKM. The CDR3 has 16 residues. For the CDR3, the DNA is TGTGCCAGCAGCTCAAACCGGCGGGGAATAAACACTGAAGCTTTCTTT. As protein: CASSSNRRGINTEAFF.

The rearrangement joins TRBV6-1 to TRBJ2-7, with D possibly matching TRBD1 (7 bases). Germline V gene lookup returns CDR1 MNHNS and CDR2 SASEGT. This CDR3 is built from 14 residues. Trimming shortened V by 5 bases and J by 4 bases, and 15 bases separated the two germline ends. Here the CDR3 reads CASSNSGGGYEQYF. The CDR3 DNA is TGTGCCAGCAGTAACTCAGGGGGAGGATACGAGCAGTACTTC.

Only one count was recorded for this clone. The chain carries TRBV5-1 and TRBJ2-1; TRBD2 agrees at 7 bases. This CDR3 is built from 17 residues. V was pared by 2 bases and J by 4 bases, with 12 bases of the junction left unmatched. From germline, CDR1 is SGHRS and CDR2 YFSETQ. CDR3: CASSFSTLAAAYNEQFF. In nucleotides, the CDR3 is TGCGCCAGCAGCTTTTCCACCCTAGCGGCTGCGTACAATGAGCAGTTCTTC.

In the case of this clone: One junction end disagrees with the germline gene, perhaps due to a read error. This chain links TRBV2 with TRBJ1-1, with D possibly being TRBD1 (6 bases). The CDR3 totals 14 residues. Germline V CDR1 and CDR2: SNHLY, FYNNEI. Here the CDR3 reads CTSSVQGFGTEAFF. In nucleotides, the CDR3 is TGTACCAGCAGTGTTCAGGGGTTTGGAACTGAAGCTTTCTTT. The full variable domain, in which reference TRBV2 and TRBJ1-1 provide the parts outside the CDR3, is EPEVTQTPSHQVTQMGQEVILRCVPISNHLYFYWYRQILGQKVEFLVSFYNNEISEKSEIFDDQFSVERPDGSNFTLKIRSTKLEDSAMYFCTSSVQGFGTEAFFGQGTRLTVV.

V is TRBV6-6 and J is TRBJ2-5; D possibly corresponds to TRBD2 (6 bases). The V end was cut by 11 bases, the J end by 1 base, with 14 bases between. CDR3 length: 13 amino acids. From germline, CDR1 is MNHNY and CDR2 SVGAGI (reference sequence). CDR3 sequence reads: CACLRAGQETQYF. The CDR3 nucleotides read TGTGCCTGCCTGAGAGCGGGCCAAGAGACCCAGTACTTC.

The chain carries TRBV5-6 and TRBJ2-7, with D tentatively TRBD2 (6 bases). Germline V gene lookup returns CDR1 SGHDT and CDR2 YYEEEE. V lost 4 bases, J lost 10 bases, and 12 bases lay in between. This CDR3 is 11 amino acids long. CDR3 amino acids: CASSLGGLQYF. The CDR3 DNA reads TGTGCCAGCAGCCTTGGGGGGTTACAGTACTTC.

This chain joins TRBV28 and TRBJ2-1; a weak D match, TRBD1 (5 bases). The germline gives CDR1 MDHEN, CDR2 SYDVKM. The CDR3 length is 19 residues. V lost 3 bases and J lost 4, with 25 bases in between. DNA for the CDR3: TGTGCCAGCAGTTTTTCCTCCCGCACTACCAAAGGGGTGTACAATGAGCAGTTCTTC. Its translation: CASSFSSRTTKGVYNEQFF.

The CDR3 reads CASRATGVEQYF. As DNA, the CDR3 is TGTGCCAGCAGGGCTACAGGGGTCGAGCAGTACTTC. The chain employs TRBV2 and TRBJ2-7; 7 bases agree with TRBD1. The CDR3 runs to 12 residues. V gave up 6 bases and J gave up 6 bases; unmatched junction bases: 5. CDR1 and CDR2 (germline): SNHLY, FYNNEI.

This chain uses TRBV18 with TRBJ2-3, with 9 bases matching TRBD2. J was trimmed by 6 bases and V by 3 bases; bases with no gene match: 19. The CDR3 has 19 amino acids. Germline CDR1 reads KGHSH; CDR2 reads LQKENI. In DNA form, the CDR3 reads TGTGCCAGCTCACCCGGACTGACTAGGCGGGGGGGACTCTCCGATACGCAGTATTTT. Protein sequence: CASSPGLTRRGGLSDTQYF.

This sequence joins TRBV4-2 and TRBJ2-1, with 11 bases identical to TRBD2. CDR3 length: 19 residues. With 0 bases clipped from V and 0 bases from J, the junction kept 7 bases outside the gene matches. CDR1 and CDR2 from the germline V gene are LGHNA and YNFKEQ. The CDR3 nucleotides are TGTGCCAGCAGCCAAGATTTCCTAGCGGGGGGTCTCTCCTACAATGAGCAGTTCTTC. Its protein is CASSQDFLAGGLSYNEQFF.